The clone carrying this T cell receptor (beta chain) came up a few times. The CDR3 runs to 14 residues. Germline CDR1 reads SEHNR; CDR2 reads FQNEAQ (reference sequence). V shed 7 bases, J shed 11 bases, and the junction held 13 bases outside the gene matches. The data originate from a study of blood T cells in healthy people across ages. With a J-beta primer mix and a sample-barcoded 5' primer, a second PCR ran roughly 6 to 12 cycles. A single record per CDR3 protein comes from TCRdb applying MiXCR to the 5' RACE reads. The repertoire holds just over 800,000 distinct CDR3 sequences, with about 62% as singletons.

The sample comprised blood. The V and J genes are TRBV7-9 and TRBJ2-5, with TRBD1 matching over 10 bases. The receptor comes from a man aged 25 to 45 in good health. The CDR3 is CASTDGGTGEEQYF. DNA for the CDR3: TGTGCCAGCACCGACGGCGGGACAGGGGAGGAGCAGTACTTC.